Listed here is a single T cell receptor beta chain. The target of this receptor is not known. Base qualities are not at hand, and no much larger clone is one base apart. Library generation was performed with the immunoSEQ multiplex PCR assay. The hsTCRB Kit was used according to the manufacturer's protocol to amplify rearranged TCR beta chain sequences. TCRB libraries were sequenced on an Illumina MiSeq. As for the original processing: The kit vendor's proprietary platform handled demultiplexing, trimming and gene mapping. The table comes from immuneACCESS by way of TCRdb, which keeps in-frame sequences with V and J called. Part of the clones is missing from these tables; in studies checked, under half for an unresolved V gene and the rest for unknown reasons. Clone size and V and J calls were adopted from that table, with D and trimming inferred from the DNA. This sample holds fewer than 70,000 clones; under 85% were observed only once. About 3.7% of the sample is in the top ten clones.

Based on the germline V gene (reference sequence), the CDR1 and CDR2 sequences are LNHDA and SQIVND. V is cut back by 7 bases and J by 4 bases, with 3 bases in the junction unmatched. The CDR3 numbers 12 residues from cysteine through phenylalanine. Only CDR3 DNA is held: 36 bases, read in frame from base 1. The time point label for this specimen denotes: week 11, during vaccination. Every vaccine dose consisted of 300 ug of a 20-mer mutant IDH1 peptide in Montanide, administered subcutaneously together with topical imiquimod. The donors had newly diagnosed IDH1-mutant astrocytomas of WHO grade 3 or 4 that showed loss of nuclear ATRX. The samples were drawn from NOA16, a multicentre, single-arm, open-label phase I trial in Germany that tested a mutant IDH1 peptide vaccine in humans for the first time. Genomic DNA for TCRB sequencing was extracted from EDTA blood using the DNeasy Blood and Tissue Kit.

This specimen comes from a study of a mutant IDH1 vaccine in newly diagnosed glioma (dated by TCRdb to about 2021). About the full investigation: Patients were given eight vaccinations, in weeks 1, 3, 5, 7, 11, 15, 19 and 23, which matched visits V03 through V10. Vaccination started 4-6 weeks after radiotherapy alone, or was given together with temozolomide cycles in the groups whose treatment included chemotherapy. Of the approximately 30 treated patients, roughly 62% were male and around 40% were female, and the mean age was roughly 38 years. Peripheral blood was drawn at six visits: V03 (baseline), V05, V07, V10, V12 and V13. For exploratory analyses, longitudinal TCRB deep sequencing was carried out in some 25 treated patients wherever samples were available. Prior to enrollment, patients had been given standard therapy consisting of radiotherapy alone, temozolomide alone, or radiochemotherapy with temozolomide, with the combination given to most patients. Results and caveats for the whole study, not just this receptor: No apparent relationship was observed between pseudoprogression and alterations in the top peripheral T cell clonotypes detected by TCRB sequencing. The authors noted that analyses of patient blood samples could not be reproduced because of sample limitations. Vaccine-induced immune responses across multiple MHC alleles were detected in about 92% of patients. Selection of PBMC samples for TCRB deep sequencing was based on availability.

The sample here was PBMCs, taken from a glioma patient whose treatment included an IDH1 peptide vaccine. This sequence was found in a young man with glioma. The V and J genes are TRBV19 and TRBJ1-1; 7 of the junction bases match TRBD1. The CDR3 amino acid sequence is: CASTQGVTEAFF. DNA sequence: TGTGCCAGTACCCAGGGGGTCACTGAAGCTTTCTTT.